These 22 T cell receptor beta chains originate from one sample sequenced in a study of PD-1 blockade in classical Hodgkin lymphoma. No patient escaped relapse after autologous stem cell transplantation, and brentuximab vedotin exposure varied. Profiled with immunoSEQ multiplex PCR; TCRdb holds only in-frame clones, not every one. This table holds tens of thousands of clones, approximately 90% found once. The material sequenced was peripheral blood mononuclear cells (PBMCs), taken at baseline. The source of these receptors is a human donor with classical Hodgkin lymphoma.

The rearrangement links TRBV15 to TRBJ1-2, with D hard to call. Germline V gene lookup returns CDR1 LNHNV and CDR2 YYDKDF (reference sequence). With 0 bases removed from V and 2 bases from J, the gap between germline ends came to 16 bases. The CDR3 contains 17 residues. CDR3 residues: CATSRDLLPALNYGYTF. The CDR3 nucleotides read TGTGCCACCAGCAGAGATCTCTTGCCAGCTCTGAACTATGGCTACACCTTC. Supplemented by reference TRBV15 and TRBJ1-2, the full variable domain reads DAMVIQNPRYQVTQFGKPVTLSCSQTLNHNVMYWYQQKSSQAPKLLFHYYDKDFNNEADTPDNFQSRRPNTSFCFLDIRSPGLGDTAMYLCATSRDLLPALNYGYTFGSGTRLTVV.

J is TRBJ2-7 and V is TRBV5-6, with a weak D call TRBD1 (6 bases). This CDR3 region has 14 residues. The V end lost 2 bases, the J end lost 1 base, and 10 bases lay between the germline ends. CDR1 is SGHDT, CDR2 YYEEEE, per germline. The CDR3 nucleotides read TGTGCCAGCAGCTTCCTGGACAGATCCTACGAGCAGTACTTC. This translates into CASSFLDRSYEQYF.

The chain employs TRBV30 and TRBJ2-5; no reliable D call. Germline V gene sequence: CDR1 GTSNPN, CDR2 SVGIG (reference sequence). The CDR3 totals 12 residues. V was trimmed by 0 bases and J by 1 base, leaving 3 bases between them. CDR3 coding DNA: TGTGCCTGGAGTGTTGGCCAAGAGACCCAGTACTTC. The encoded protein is CAWSVGQETQYF.

The CDR3: CARGSSGNTEAFF. CDR3 nucleotide sequence: TGTGCCAGGGGCAGTTCGGGGAACACTGAAGCTTTCTTT. The chain has TRBV6-1 and TRBJ1-1; no clear D gene. The germline V gene encodes CDR1 MNHNS and CDR2 SASEGT. The CDR3 length is 13 residues. V was shortened by 9 bases and J by 1 base, with 12 bases between the two germline ends.

The CDR3 region is CASSFQGSGYEQYF. CDR3 nucleotide sequence: TGTGCCAGCAGCTTTCAGGGTTCGGGCTACGAGCAGTACTTC. This chain uses TRBV5-4 with TRBJ2-7; possible D gene TRBD1, 5 bases. The CDR3 is 14 residues long. Trimming took 2 bases from V and 3 from J, leaving 12 bases between them. CDR1 SGHNT and CDR2 YYREEE come from the germline V gene (reference sequence). The full variable domain, completed using reference TRBV5-4 and TRBJ2-7, is ETGVTQSPTHLIKTRGQQVTLRCSSQSGHNTVSWYQQALGQGPQFIFQYYREEENGRGNFPPRFSGLQFPNYSSELNVNALELDDSALYLCASSFQGSGYEQYFGPGTRLTVT.

The CDR3 DNA reads TGTGCCACGCTAGCGGGGGGGCCGAATGAGCAGTTCTTC. It is translated as CATLAGGPNEQFF. V and J are TRBV6-6 and TRBJ2-1, with 12 nucleotides matching TRBD2. V was pared by 10 bases and J by 7 bases, with 5 bases of the junction left unmatched. CDR1 and CDR2 from the germline V gene are MNHNY and SVGAGI (reference sequence). This CDR3 is built from 13 residues.

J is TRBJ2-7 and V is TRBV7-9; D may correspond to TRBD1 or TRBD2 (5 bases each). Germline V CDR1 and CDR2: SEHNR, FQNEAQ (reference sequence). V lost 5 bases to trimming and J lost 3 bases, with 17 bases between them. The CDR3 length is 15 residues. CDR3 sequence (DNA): TGTGCCAGCAGCCCCGAGGGGTTAACGAGCTACGAGCAGTACTTC. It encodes CASSPEGLTSYEQYF.

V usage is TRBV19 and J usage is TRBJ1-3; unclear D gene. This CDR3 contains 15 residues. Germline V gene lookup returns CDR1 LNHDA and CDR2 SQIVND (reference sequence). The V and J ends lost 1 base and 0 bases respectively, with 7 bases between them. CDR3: CASSIGLASGNTIYF. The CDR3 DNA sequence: TGTGCCAGTAGTATAGGCCTCGCCTCTGGAAACACCATATATTTT.

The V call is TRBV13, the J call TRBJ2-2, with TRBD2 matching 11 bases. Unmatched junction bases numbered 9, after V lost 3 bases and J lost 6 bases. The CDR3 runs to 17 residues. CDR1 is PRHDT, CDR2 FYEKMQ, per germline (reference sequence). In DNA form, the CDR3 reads TGTGCCAGCAGCTTCCCTAGCGGGGGGTCCGCCGCCGGGGAGCTGTTTTTT. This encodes CASSFPSGGSAAGELFF.

The CDR3 DNA sequence: TGTGCCAGCAGCTCAACAGGGGCCAACACCGGGGAGCTGTTTTTT. Translated: CASSSTGANTGELFF. This chain uses TRBV7-9 with TRBJ2-2; 7 nucleotides line up with TRBD1. The CDR3 sequence is 15 residues long. V lost 4 bases, J lost 2 bases, and 4 bases stayed unmatched. Germline CDR1 SEHNR, CDR2 FQNEAQ (reference sequence).

CDR3 residues: CASSDFRGLSSYNEQFF. In nucleotides, the CDR3 is TGTGCCAGCAGCGATTTTCGGGGCCTAAGCTCCTACAATGAGCAGTTCTTC. The chain employs TRBV7-6 and TRBJ2-1; D may be TRBD1 or TRBD2 (5 bases each). V lost 5 bases to trimming and J lost 0 bases, with 17 bases between them. CDR1 SGHVS and CDR2 FNYEAQ come from the germline V gene. This CDR3 contains 17 residues.

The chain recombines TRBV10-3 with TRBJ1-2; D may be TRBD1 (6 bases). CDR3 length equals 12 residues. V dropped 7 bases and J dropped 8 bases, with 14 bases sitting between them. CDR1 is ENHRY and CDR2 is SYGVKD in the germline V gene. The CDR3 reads CAITRDNGGYTF. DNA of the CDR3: TGTGCCATCACCCGGGACAATGGAGGCTACACCTTC.

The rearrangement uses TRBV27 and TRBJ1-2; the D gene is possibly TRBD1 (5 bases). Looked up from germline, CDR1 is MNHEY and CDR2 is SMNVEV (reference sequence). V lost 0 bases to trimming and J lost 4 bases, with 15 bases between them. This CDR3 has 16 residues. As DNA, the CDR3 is TGTGCCAGCAGTTTATCAGGGGTACAGAAGATCTATGGCTACACCTTC. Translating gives CASSLSGVQKIYGYTF.

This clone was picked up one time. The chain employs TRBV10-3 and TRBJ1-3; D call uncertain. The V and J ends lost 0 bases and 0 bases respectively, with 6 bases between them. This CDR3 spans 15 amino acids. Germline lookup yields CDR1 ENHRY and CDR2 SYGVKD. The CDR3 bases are TGTGCCATCAGTGAGTCAATGACCTCTGGAAACACCATATATTTT. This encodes CAISESMTSGNTIYF.

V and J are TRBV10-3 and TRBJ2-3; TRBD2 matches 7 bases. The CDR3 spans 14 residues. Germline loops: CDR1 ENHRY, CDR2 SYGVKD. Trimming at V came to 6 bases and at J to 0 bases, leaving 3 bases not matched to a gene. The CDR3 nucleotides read TGTGCCATCAGCCTGGGGGGGAGCACAGATACGCAGTATTTT. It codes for CAISLGGSTDTQYF.

CDR3 sequence: CASSSPKTVDNYGYTF. The CDR3 nucleotides are TGCGCCAGCAGCTCCCCGAAGACAGTCGACAACTATGGCTACACCTTC. V and J are TRBV10-2 and TRBJ1-2; D may be TRBD1 (5 bases). V was cut by 6 bases and J by 2 bases, with 19 bases left in between. CDR3 length: 16 amino acids. Per the germline V gene, CDR1 is WSHSY and CDR2 is SAAADI.

The CDR3 reads CASSQFEEAFF. As DNA, the CDR3 is TGCGCCAGCAGCCAATTCGAGGAAGCTTTCTTT. V usage is TRBV4-1 and J usage is TRBJ1-1; no firm D call. The germline V gene encodes CDR1 MGHRA and CDR2 YSYEKL. The CDR3 covers 11 residues. With 2 bases removed from V and 8 bases from J, the gap between germline ends came to 6 bases.

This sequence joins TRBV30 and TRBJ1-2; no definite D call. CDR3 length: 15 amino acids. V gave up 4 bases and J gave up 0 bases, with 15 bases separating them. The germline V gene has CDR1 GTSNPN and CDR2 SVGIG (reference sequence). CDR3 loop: CAWNWGVISNYGYTF. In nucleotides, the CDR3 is TGTGCCTGGAATTGGGGAGTGATTTCTAACTATGGCTACACCTTC.

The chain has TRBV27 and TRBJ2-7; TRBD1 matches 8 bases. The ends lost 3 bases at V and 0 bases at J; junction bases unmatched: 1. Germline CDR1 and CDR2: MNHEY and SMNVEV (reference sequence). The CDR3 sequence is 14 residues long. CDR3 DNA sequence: TGTGCCAGCAGTTTGGACAGGGCCTCCTACGAGCAGTACTTC. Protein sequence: CASSLDRASYEQYF.

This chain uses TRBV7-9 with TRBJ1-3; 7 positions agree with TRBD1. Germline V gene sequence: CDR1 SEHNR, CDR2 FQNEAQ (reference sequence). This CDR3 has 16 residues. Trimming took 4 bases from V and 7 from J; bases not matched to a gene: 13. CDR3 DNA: TGTGCCAGCAGCTCAACAAGAACAGGGGATGATAACACCATATATTTT. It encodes CASSSTRTGDDNTIYF. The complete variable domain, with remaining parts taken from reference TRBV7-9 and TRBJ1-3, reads DTGVSQNPRHKITKRGQNVTFRCDPISEHNRLYWYRQTLGQGPEFLTYFQNEAQLEKSRLLSDRFSAERPKGSFSTLEIQRTEQGDSAMYLCASSSTRTGDDNTIYFGEGSWLTVV.

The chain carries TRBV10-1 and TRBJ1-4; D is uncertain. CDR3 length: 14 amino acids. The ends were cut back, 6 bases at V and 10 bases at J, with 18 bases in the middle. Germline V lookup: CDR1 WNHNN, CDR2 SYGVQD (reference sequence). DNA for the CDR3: TGCGCCAGCAGAGATGGGAGGAGGAGAAGAAAACTGTTTTTT. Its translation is CASRDGRRRRKLFF.

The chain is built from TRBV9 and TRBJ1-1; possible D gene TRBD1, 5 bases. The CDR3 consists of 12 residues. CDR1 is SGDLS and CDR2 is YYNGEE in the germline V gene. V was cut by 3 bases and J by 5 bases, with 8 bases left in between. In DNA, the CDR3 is TGTGCCAGCAGCGGCGGGGGGACTGAAGCTTTCTTT. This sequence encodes CASSGGGTEAFF.